The 32 T cell receptor beta chains presented below share a single source sample, sequenced in a study of early T cells in non-severe SARS-CoV-2 infection. One entry per CDR3 protein results from TCRdb running MiXCR on the 5' RACE reads. The data contain fewer than 60,000 distinct CDR3 sequences, 9.3% of them singletons. The sequencing sample was made of whole blood. The receptors come from an adult who was a healthcare worker with PCR-confirmed SARS-CoV-2 infection or an uninfected control (not recorded which).

This clonotype was seen ten or more times. The V call is TRBV11-2, the J call TRBJ2-1; 7 bases are a match to TRBD2. In germline, CDR1 is SGHAT, CDR2 FQNNGV. V lost 5 bases to trimming and J lost 4 bases; unmatched junction nucleotides: 8. The CDR3 is made up of 15 amino acids. In DNA form, the CDR3 reads TGTGCCAGCAGCCCCCTGGGCGGGAGTTACAATGAGCAGTTCTTC. Translating it yields CASSPLGGSYNEQFF. Looking up the rest from reference TRBV11-2 and TRBJ2-1 gives the full variable domain: EAGVAQSPRYKIIEKRQSVAFWCNPISGHATLYWYQQILGQGPKLLIQFQNNGVVDDSQLPKDRFSAERLKGVDSTLKIQPAKLEDSAVYLCASSPLGGSYNEQFFGPGTRLTVL.

This clonotype occurred many times. The rearrangement joins TRBV4-1 to TRBJ1-1; 7 positions agree with TRBD1. V lost 0 bases and J lost 5; bases outside the gene matches: 9. The germline V gene has CDR1 MGHRA and CDR2 YSYEKL. The CDR3 has 16 residues. DNA for the CDR3: TGCGCCAGCAGCCAAGAAGACAAGGGGGCGTGGACTGAAGCTTTCTTT. The encoded protein is CASSQEDKGAWTEAFF.

The V and J genes are TRBV28 and TRBJ2-1; D is ambiguous. Trimming pared 2 bases from V and 7 bases from J, leaving 9 bases between. The germline CDR1 and CDR2 sequences are MDHEN and SYDVKM. This CDR3 is built from 13 residues. The CDR3 DNA sequence: TGTGCCAGCAGTTTACCCGAGAGAAATGAGCAGTTCTTC. Translated: CASSLPERNEQFF.

The rearrangement uses TRBV9 and TRBJ2-7; 7 positions match TRBD1. The CDR3 extends over 13 amino acids. Germline CDR1 and CDR2: SGDLS and YYNGEE. V lost 2 bases to trimming and J lost 6 bases; unmatched junction nucleotides: 5. The CDR3 here is CASSVGTAGEQYF. For the CDR3, the DNA is TGTGCCAGCAGCGTTGGGACAGCTGGCGAGCAGTACTTC. Filled out from reference TRBV9 and TRBJ2-7, the complete variable domain reads DSGVTQTPKHLITATGQRVTLRCSPRSGDLSVYWYQQSLDQGLQFLIQYYNGEERAKGNILERFSAQQFPDLHSELNLSSLELGDSALYFCASSVGTAGEQYFGPGTRLTVT.

This clonotype was counted ten times or more. The chain recombines TRBV28 with TRBJ2-5, with D possibly TRBD1 on 6 matching bases. Looked up from germline, CDR1 is MDHEN and CDR2 is SYDVKM. The CDR3 totals 14 residues. Trimming removed 6 bases from V and 5 bases from J, with 16 bases in between. CDR3 in amino acids: CASSRLTGLETQYF. DNA of the CDR3: TGTGCCAGCAGCCGACTTACAGGGTTGGAGACCCAGTACTTC.

This clonotype was seen at least ten times. This rearrangement joins TRBV4-3 to TRBJ1-1; tentative D call: TRBD1 (6 bases). The germline V gene has CDR1 LGHNA and CDR2 YSLEER. The CDR3 runs 15 residues. The V gene lost 0 bases and the J gene lost 5 bases, with 13 bases spanning the gap. The CDR3: CASSQEQGRSTEAFF. Written as DNA, the CDR3 is TGCGCCAGCAGCCAAGAACAGGGAAGGAGTACTGAAGCTTTCTTT.

This clonotype has at least ten counts. The chain couples TRBV6-4 to TRBJ1-5, with D perhaps matching TRBD1 (6 bases). Germline loops: CDR1 MRHNA, CDR2 SNTAGT. Trimming shortened V by 7 bases and J by 7 bases, and 23 bases separated the two germline ends. CDR3 length: 16 amino acids. The CDR3 spells CASNIPYRVVGQPQHF. Here the CDR3 DNA reads TGTGCCAGCAATATTCCCTACAGGGTAGTGGGACAGCCCCAGCATTTT.

This chain links TRBV12-3 or TRBV12-4 with TRBJ1-3; possibly TRBD1 for D (6 bases). This CDR3 region has 15 residues. V gave up 6 bases and J gave up 2 bases, with 14 bases separating them. CDR3 protein: CASSPQGLAGNTIYF. As DNA, the CDR3 is TGTGCCAGCAGCCCCCAGGGGTTGGCTGGAAACACCATATATTTT.

This clonotype was counted many times. The rearrangement joins TRBV12-3 or TRBV12-4 to TRBJ1-5; tentative D call: TRBD1 (5 bases). V was shortened by 5 bases and J by 10 bases, with 24 bases between the two germline ends. The CDR3 is made up of 16 amino acids. CDR3 bases: TGTGCCAGCAGTCTTAAAGCGGGACTTACCGATGGTCCCCAGCATTTT. This codes for CASSLKAGLTDGPQHF.

At least ten counts were recorded for this clonotype. The chain employs TRBV2 and TRBJ1-5, with D hard to call. Germline V gene data show CDR1 as SNHLY and CDR2 as FYNNEI. CDR3 length equals 14 residues. Trimming pared 3 bases from V and 5 bases from J, leaving 11 bases between. CDR3 amino acids: CASSDRALDQPQHF. CDR3 nucleotide sequence: TGTGCCAGCAGTGACCGGGCTTTGGATCAGCCCCAGCATTTT.

The chain links TRBV3-1 to TRBJ1-5; tentatively, D is TRBD1 (6 bases). Germline loops: CDR1 LGHDT, CDR2 YNNKEL (reference sequence). V was pared by 1 base and J by 7 bases, with 11 bases between. CDR3 length: 14 amino acids. CDR3 DNA: TGTGCCAGCAGCCAAGCGACAGGAGCCCAGCCCCAGCATTTT. It yields the protein CASSQATGAQPQHF.

This clonotype was seen a handful of times. The V gene is TRBV25-1, the J gene TRBJ2-1; D is possibly TRBD2 (5 bases). Germline V gene data show CDR1 as MGHDK and CDR2 as SYGVNS. The CDR3 is 14 amino acids. Trimming cost V 3 bases and J 10 bases, with 16 bases left between them. As DNA, the CDR3 is TGTGCCAGCAGTGAGGCTTGGAGTGGGAGCGAGCAGTTCTTC. The encoded protein is CASSEAWSGSEQFF.

This clonotype was counted only a few times. A much larger clonotype is one base distant, so this may be a read error. V usage is TRBV2 and J usage is TRBJ1-1; D not resolved. The V gene's germline CDR1 is SNHLY and CDR2 FYNNEI. There are 12 residues in the CDR3. CDR3 bases: TGTACCAGCCGCGCGGTGAACACTGAAGCTTTCTTT. Translating it yields CTSRAVNTEAFF.

The V call is TRBV21-1, the J call TRBJ2-7; TRBD2 reflects the table's D call only, with no check against the DNA. TRBV21-1 is classified as a pseudogene. There are 12 residues in the CDR3. The DNA of the CDR3 is TGTGCCAGCAGCGAGGGACTGGACGAGCAGTACTTC. Translation: CASSEGLDEQYF.

This clonotype has at least ten counts. As the CDR3 is not closed by the conserved phenylalanine or tryptophan, this likely results from a read error. No DNA is shown, since the ends of the CDR3 on it are uncertain; the CDR3 is the one TCRdb lists. The CDR3 sequence is CASSKQREAHRL. The V gene is TRBV28, the J gene TRBJ2-5; TRBD2, the D gene given by the table, was not confirmed from the DNA. Germline V gene data show CDR1 as MDHEN and CDR2 as SYDVKM. Termini included, the CDR3 measures 12 amino acids.

This clonotype came up many times. The chain combines TRBV21-1 with TRBJ1-1; the D segment call TRBD1 is taken from the table without a DNA check. TRBV21-1 is a recognized pseudogene. The CDR3 runs 15 residues. The CDR3 nucleotides read TGTGCCAGCAGCAACGGCGACAGGGCGGTGACTGAAGCTTTCTTT. This translates into CASSNGDRAVTEAFF.

This clonotype was counted ten times or more. The chain is built from TRBV7-2 and TRBJ2-7; a possible D gene is TRBD2 (5 bases). CDR1 is SGHTA and CDR2 is FQGNSA in the germline V gene. V lost 7 bases and J lost 0, with 16 bases in between. The CDR3 is 15 residues long. The CDR3 loop reads CASTPRLASSYEQYF. The CDR3 DNA reads as TGTGCCAGCACCCCCAGGCTAGCCTCCTCCTACGAGCAGTACTTC.

This clonotype was counted many times. The chain combines TRBV12-3 or TRBV12-4 with TRBJ1-3; the D gene is possibly TRBD1 (5 bases). The CDR3 loop spans 15 amino acids. V was shortened by 7 bases and J by 4 bases, with 17 bases between the two germline ends. The CDR3 protein is CASTKYGATGNTIYF. CDR3 DNA sequence: TGTGCCAGCACCAAGTATGGGGCAACAGGAAACACCATATATTTT.

The chain is built from TRBV29-1 and TRBJ2-7, with 10 bases matching TRBD2. V shed 7 bases and J 2 bases; nucleotides not matched to a gene: 5. Germline V gene data show CDR1 as SQVTM and CDR2 as ANQGSEA. The CDR3 contains 13 residues. The CDR3 protein is CSALAGGPYEQYF. Here the CDR3 DNA reads TGCAGCGCCTTAGCGGGAGGTCCCTACGAGCAGTACTTC.

The chain is built from TRBV3-1 and TRBJ2-2; possibly TRBD2 for D (6 bases). The CDR3 length is 15 residues. Germline V CDR1 and CDR2: LGHDT, YNNKEL (reference sequence). The V end was cut by 4 bases, the J end by 0 bases, with 9 bases between. The CDR3 nucleotides are TGTGCCAGCAGCCGTGGGACTTCGAACACCGGGGAGCTGTTTTTT. Amino acid sequence: CASSRGTSNTGELFF.

This clonotype was observed a few times. The rearrangement joins TRBV20-1 to TRBJ2-1; 13 positions match TRBD2. The V and J ends lost 5 bases and 14 bases, in that order; junction bases with no gene match: 9. Germline values: CDR1 DFQATT, CDR2 SNEGSKA (reference sequence). The CDR3 loop spans 13 amino acids. In DNA form, the CDR3 reads TGCAGTGCTGGGATAACCGGGACTAGCGGGAAGTTCTTC. It is translated as CSAGITGTSGKFF.

This clonotype occurred many times. The chain is built from TRBV6-5 and TRBJ2-2; tentatively, D is TRBD1 (6 bases). Trimming removed 6 bases from V and 0 bases from J, with 11 bases in between. The CDR3 runs to 15 residues. The germline CDR1 and CDR2 sequences are MNHEY and SVGAGI. The CDR3 DNA reads as TGTGCCAGCAGCAGGGGACGACCGAACACCGGGGAGCTGTTTTTT. Amino acids: CASSRGRPNTGELFF.

This sequence joins TRBV5-1 and TRBJ2-1; weak D call: TRBD2 (6 bases). CDR1 and CDR2 from the germline V gene are SGHRS and YFSETQ. Trimming left V 4 bases short and J 6 bases short, with 14 bases between. This CDR3 has 14 residues. The CDR3 region is CASSIADGGNEQFF. CDR3 sequence (DNA): TGCGCCAGCAGCATAGCGGATGGGGGCAATGAGCAGTTCTTC. The full variable domain, with the rest looked up from reference TRBV5-1 and TRBJ2-1, is KAGVTQTPRYLIKTRGQQVTLSCSPISGHRSVSWYQQTPGQGLQFLFEYFSETQRNKGNFPGRFSGRQFSNSRSEMNVSTLELGDSALYLCASSIADGGNEQFFGPGTRLTVL.

This clonotype has at least ten counts. CDR3 in DNA: TGTGCCAGCAACCGAGGCTATGGACAGGGCTTCGACGAGCAGTACTTC. It translates to CASNRGYGQGFDEQYF. The chain uses TRBV28 and TRBJ2-7; 8 bases map to TRBD1. Germline V gene data show CDR1 as MDHEN and CDR2 as SYDVKM. The CDR3 is 16 amino acids. V trimming: 7 bases; J trimming: 5 bases; junction bases outside the gene matches: 16.

This clonotype has a count of ten or more. The genes are TRBV20-1 and TRBJ2-1; 9 nucleotides match TRBD2. The CDR3 consists of 15 residues. After removal of 5 bases from V and 8 bases from J, the junction contained 13 bases not matched to a gene. Germline V gene data show CDR1 as DFQATT and CDR2 as SNEGSKA (reference sequence). This chain's CDR3 is CSADGRLAGFDEQFF. The CDR3 coding sequence is TGCAGTGCTGATGGCCGCCTAGCGGGATTCGATGAGCAGTTCTTC.

This clonotype has a count of ten or more. The rearrangement joins TRBV7-3 to TRBJ2-1, with 9 bases aligning to TRBD2. The J segment lost 2 bases and the V segment lost 2 bases, leaving 1 base of the junction unmatched. The CDR3 loop spans 15 amino acids. Germline-derived CDR1 and CDR2 are SGHTA and FQGTGA. CDR3 bases: TGTGCCAGCAGCTTACGACTAGCGGCCTACAATGAGCAGTTCTTC. Protein sequence: CASSLRLAAYNEQFF.

V gene TRBV5-4 combines with J gene TRBJ2-5, with TRBD1 as a possible D gene (6 bases). Looked up from germline, CDR1 is SGHNT and CDR2 is YYREEE (reference sequence). The CDR3 sequence is 14 residues long. The germline V and J ends were trimmed by 3 bases and 5 bases, with 14 bases remaining between them. CDR3 in amino acids: CASSSPDSSETQYF. CDR3 bases: TGTGCCAGCAGCTCACCGGACAGTTCGGAGACCCAGTACTTC.

This clonotype was seen a handful of times. The rearrangement uses TRBV28 and TRBJ2-7; 7 bases are shared with TRBD1. CDR1 MDHEN and CDR2 SYDVKM come from the germline V gene. This CDR3 is built from 13 residues. V gave up 6 bases and J gave up 5 bases; unmatched junction bases: 7. The CDR3 reads CASRGQSLDEQYF. CDR3 DNA: TGTGCCAGCAGGGGACAGAGTCTGGACGAGCAGTACTTC. The full variable domain, with the rest looked up from reference TRBV28 and TRBJ2-7, is DVKVTQSSRYLVKRTGEKVFLECVQDMDHENMFWYRQDPGLGLRLIYFSYDVKMKEKGDIPEGYSVSREKKERFSLILESASTNQTSMYLCASRGQSLDEQYFGPGTRLTVT.

Comment on this clonotype: A much larger clone differs by one base, so this may be a read error. This chain joins TRBV7-3 and TRBJ2-7, with D tentatively TRBD1 or TRBD2 (5 bases each). This CDR3 is 15 amino acids long. Germline V lookup: CDR1 SGHTA, CDR2 FQGTGA. CDR3 coding DNA: TGTGCCAGCAACTTATACGGGACGGAATACTACGAGCAGTACTTC. Its translation: CASNLYGTEYYEQYF.

DNA for the CDR3: TGTGCCAGCAGTTCTATGATAAACAGGGGGCTAGGCGGCGAGCAGTACTTC. It encodes CASSSMINRGLGGEQYF. The chain carries TRBV28 and TRBJ2-7; TRBD1 matches 9 bases. J gave up 6 bases and V 4 bases, and 16 bases lay outside the gene matches. CDR3 size: 17 residues. Germline CDR1 reads MDHEN; CDR2 reads SYDVKM.

This clonotype was detected ten times or more. CDR3: CASSLSVPGDEQYF. The CDR3 coding sequence is TGTGCCAGCAGTTTATCTGTGCCAGGGGACGAGCAGTACTTC. The V call is TRBV12-3 or TRBV12-4, the J call TRBJ2-7; possible D gene TRBD1, 6 bases. The V and J ends lost 2 bases and 5 bases respectively, with 13 bases between them. The CDR3 loop spans 14 amino acids.

V usage is TRBV3-1 and J usage is TRBJ1-2; perhaps TRBD1 as D (5 bases). Trimming removed 0 bases from V and 2 bases from J, with 16 bases in between. The CDR3 loop spans 17 amino acids. Germline V gives CDR1 LGHDT, CDR2 YNNKEL (reference sequence). CDR3 amino acids: CASSQETGAGRNYGYTF. The CDR3 bases are TGTGCCAGCAGCCAAGAGACCGGGGCAGGAAGAAACTATGGCTACACCTTC.